Shown below are 2 T cell receptor beta chains from a single sample sequenced in a study of cytomegalovirus exposure and HLA in healthy donors. It was with 60 Vbeta and 13 Jbeta primers that the PCR ran. The table came from immunoSEQ multiplex PCR; TCRdb's copy has only in-frame clones and leaves some out. The sample carries about 69,000 clones, around 70% recorded once. The sample consisted of PBMCs. These receptors all stem from a woman in her twenties or thirties in good health and CMV-seronegative.

V is TRBV7-9 and J is TRBJ1-1, with D perhaps TRBD1 (5 bases). CDR3 length: 13 residues. V dropped 3 bases and J dropped 10 bases, with 15 bases sitting between them. CDR1 and CDR2 from the germline V gene are SEHNR and FQNEAQ (reference sequence). The DNA for the CDR3 is TGTGCCAGCAGCTTTTCAGGGACGGGAGGAGCTTTCTTT. Translated, it gives CASSFSGTGGAFF.

The chain has TRBV4-2 and TRBJ2-5, with 9 bases identical to TRBD2. In germline, CDR1 is LGHNA, CDR2 YNFKEQ. This CDR3 has 15 amino acids. The junction had 0 bases not matched to a gene; V was cut back by 0 bases and J by 1 base. The CDR3 reads CASSQDSGGQETQYF. CDR3 DNA sequence: TGTGCCAGCAGCCAAGATAGCGGGGGCCAAGAGACCCAGTACTTC.